Detailed here is one T cell receptor beta chain. This clonotype was seen only a few times. The antigen this receptor binds is unknown. At one of its ends the junction is not consistent with the germline gene, which may arise from a read error. The data stem from a study of T-cell reconstitution after alpha-beta-depleted transplantation in children (dated by TCRdb to the mid-2010s). Broadly, across the study: Using TCR repertoire profiling, the study followed T-cell immune reconstitution in a quantitative way in children after TCRalphabeta/CD19-depleted allogeneic hematopoietic cell transplantation.

The sample's time point, from its label and the paper: day 60 (about 2 months) after transplantation. According to the study, the label for this sample's treatment or condition signals: allogeneic hematopoietic cell transplantation with graft depleted of TCRalphabeta T cells and CD19 B cells. TCRalphabeta/CD19-depleted allogeneic hematopoietic cell grafts were given to the transplant recipients, all of whom were children. The method was PCR. TCRdb lists the instrument as Illumina HiSeq 2500. TCR libraries were prepared with molecular barcoding, using unique molecular identifiers to normalize TCRbeta repertoire quantification. TCRdb trimmed public reads at Q25 via fastp, called clones via MiXCR and kept in-frame beta chains. One record per CDR3 amino acid sequence lists the most common genes and DNA. Present in this sample are almost 5,000 distinct CDR3 sequences, more than 5.5% of which were seen just once. The ten largest clones capture roughly 1.8% of the sample.

General study outcomes and caveats: Over the following months the frequencies of hyperexpanded clones went down, and after one year T-cell counts and TCRbeta diversity were mostly credited to newly produced T cells. Apparently early alphabetaT-cell count recovery about two months after transplant reportedly relied on only several hundred rapidly expanded clones derived from non-depleted graft cells. In some patients, the high TCRbeta diversity seen at day 60 was put down to recipient T cells and intrathymic progenitors that had survived conditioning.

The germline V gene yields SGHTS for CDR1 and YDEGEE for CDR2. CDR3 length: 16 amino acids, cysteine to phenylalanine. Only the CDR3 part of the read is kept: 48 bases, read in frame from the first base. The material was PBMCs, mostly from graft donor cells, obtained 60 days after TCRalphabeta/CD19-depleted stem cell transplant. This receptor was identified in a boy younger than two who had a stem cell transplant for SCID, so the T cells may come from the graft donor. The rearrangement joined TRBV5-8 to TRBJ2-3, with 8 junctional bases fitting TRBD2. This receptor carries the CDR3 CAISPGAGGPTDTQYF. The DNA is TGTGCCATCAGCCCCGGGGCGGGGGGTCCCACAGATACGCAGTATTTT.